This TCR beta chain was recorded in a study of cytomegalovirus exposure and HLA in healthy donors. Across the study: The platform used for the 120 validation repertoires matched that of the 666 first-cohort repertoires, a later analysis reported.

Whole-study findings and limits: Reported results showed that the classifier diagnosed cytomegalovirus status with high specificity and sensitivity. Most TCR sequences were uncommon, yet certain public TCRs appeared in many donors. Cytomegalovirus association was listed for around 170 TCR beta chains.

Germline V lookup: CDR1 SGHVS, CDR2 FQNEAQ. V shed 2 bases and J 0 bases; nucleotides not matched to a gene: 6. The CDR3 is 16 residues long. Libraries were prepared by immunoSEQ multiplex PCR; TCRdb keeps only in-frame clonotypes and omits some of them. Of roughly 80,000 clones listed, 94% are singletons. A remark on this clone: Antigen: not known.

Sequencing input: PBMCs. The V call is TRBV7-8, the J call TRBJ2-7; TRBD1 matches 8 bases. The receptor's source is a young woman in good health and CMV-seronegative. The CDR3 loop reads CASSLSGQDSSYEQYF. The CDR3 coding sequence is TGTGCCAGCAGCTTATCGGGACAGGACAGCTCCTACGAGCAGTACTTC.